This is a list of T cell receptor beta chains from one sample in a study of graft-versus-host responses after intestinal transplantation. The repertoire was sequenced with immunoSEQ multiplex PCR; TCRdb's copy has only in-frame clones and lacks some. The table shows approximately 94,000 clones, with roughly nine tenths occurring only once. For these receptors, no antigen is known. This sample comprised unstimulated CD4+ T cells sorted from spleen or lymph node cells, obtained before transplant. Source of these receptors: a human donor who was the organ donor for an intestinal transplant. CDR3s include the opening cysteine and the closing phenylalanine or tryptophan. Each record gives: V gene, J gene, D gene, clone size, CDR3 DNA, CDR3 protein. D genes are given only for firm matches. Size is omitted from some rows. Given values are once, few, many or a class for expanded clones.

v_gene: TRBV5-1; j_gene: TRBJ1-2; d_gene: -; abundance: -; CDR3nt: TGCGCCAGCAGCTTGACGGTGGGGACTCACCCCGGAGGCTACACCTTC; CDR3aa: CASSLTVGTHPGGYTF
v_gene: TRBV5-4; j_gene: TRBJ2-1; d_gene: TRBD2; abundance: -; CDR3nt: TGTGCCAGCAGCTTCAGCGGGGGGGCCAATGAGCAGTTCTTC; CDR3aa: CASSFSGGANEQFF
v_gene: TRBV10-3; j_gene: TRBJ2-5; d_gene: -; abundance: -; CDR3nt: TGTGCCATCAGCGACAGCTATCTCCAAGAGACCCAGTACTTC; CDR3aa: CAISDSYLQETQYF
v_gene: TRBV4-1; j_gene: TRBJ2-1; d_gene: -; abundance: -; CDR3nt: TGCGCCAGCAGCCAAAGTCGGGGGCCAAATGAGCAGTTCTTC; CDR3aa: CASSQSRGPNEQFF
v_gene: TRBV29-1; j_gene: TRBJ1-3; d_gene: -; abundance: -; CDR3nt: TGCAGCGTTTTAGCCCGACTGGGGGGAAACACCATATATTTT; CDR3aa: CSVLARLGGNTIYF
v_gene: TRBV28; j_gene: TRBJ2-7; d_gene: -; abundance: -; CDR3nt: TGTGCCAGCAGTTTAGGGGGGCCGAGGGACTACGAGCAGTACTTC; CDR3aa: CASSLGGPRDYEQYF
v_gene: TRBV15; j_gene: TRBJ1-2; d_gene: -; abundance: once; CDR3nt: TGTGCCACCAGCAGAAGTAGCGGGGTTAACTATGGCTACACCTTC; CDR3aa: CATSRSSGVNYGYTF
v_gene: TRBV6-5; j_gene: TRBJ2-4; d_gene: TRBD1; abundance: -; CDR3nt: TGTGCCAGCAGCCCGGGACAGTTGAGCAAAAACATTCAGTACTTC; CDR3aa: CASSPGQLSKNIQYF
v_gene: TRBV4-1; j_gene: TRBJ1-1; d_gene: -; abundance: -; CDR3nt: TGCGCCAGCAGCCAAGGCCCTGGGTCGGGGCAGCACATCTCGAACACTGAAGCTTTCTTT; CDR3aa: CASSQGPGSGQHISNTEAFF
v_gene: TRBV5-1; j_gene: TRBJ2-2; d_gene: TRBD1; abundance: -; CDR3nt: TGCGCCAGCAGCTTTCTACAGGGGGACGGCGACACCGGGGAGCTGTTTTTT; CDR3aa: CASSFLQGDGDTGELFF
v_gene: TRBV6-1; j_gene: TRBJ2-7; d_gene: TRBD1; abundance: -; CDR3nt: TGTGCCAGCAGTGGGGGATTACCGGGACAGGGAGTCTACGAGCAGTACTTC; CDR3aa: CASSGGLPGQGVYEQYF
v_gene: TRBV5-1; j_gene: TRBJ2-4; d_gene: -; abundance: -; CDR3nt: TGCGCCAGCAGCGAGTCAGGACTAGCCAAAAACATTCAGTACTTC; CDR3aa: CASSESGLAKNIQYF
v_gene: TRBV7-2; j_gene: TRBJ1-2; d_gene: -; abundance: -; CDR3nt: TGTGCCAGCAGCTCCCGGGACGGCCCTACAGCTAACTATGGCTACACCTTC; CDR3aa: CASSSRDGPTANYGYTF
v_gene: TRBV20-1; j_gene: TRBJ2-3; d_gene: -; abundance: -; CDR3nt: TGCAGTGCTAAATCCACAGATACGCAGTATTTT; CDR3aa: CSAKSTDTQYF
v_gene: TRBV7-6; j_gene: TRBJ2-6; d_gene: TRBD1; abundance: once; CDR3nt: TGTGCCAGCAGCCTCGGACAGGGGGGCCTGTCTGGGGCCAACGTCCTGACTTTC; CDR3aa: CASSLGQGGLSGANVLTF
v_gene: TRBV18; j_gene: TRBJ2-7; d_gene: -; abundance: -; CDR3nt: TGTGCCAGCTCTCTCTCAACCGGGATCGTGGCCTACGAGCAGTACTTC; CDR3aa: CASSLSTGIVAYEQYF
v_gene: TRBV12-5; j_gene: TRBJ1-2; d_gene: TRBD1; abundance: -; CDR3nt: TGTGCTAGTGGTAATACAGGGGCTTTAGGGTCTAACTATGGCTACACCTTC; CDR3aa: CASGNTGALGSNYGYTF
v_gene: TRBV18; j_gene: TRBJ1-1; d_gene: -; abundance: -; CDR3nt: TGTGCCAGCGCCCGTAGCACTGAAGCTTTCTTT; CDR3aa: CASARSTEAFF
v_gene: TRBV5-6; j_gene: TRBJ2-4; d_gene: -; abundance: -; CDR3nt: TGTGCCAGCAGCTGGCGGGGAGCCAAAAACATTCAGTACTTC; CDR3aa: CASSWRGAKNIQYF
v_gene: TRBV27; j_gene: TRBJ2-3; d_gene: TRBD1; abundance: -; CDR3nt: TGTGCCAGCAGTTTACGGGACAGAGATACGCAGTATTTT; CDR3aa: CASSLRDRDTQYF
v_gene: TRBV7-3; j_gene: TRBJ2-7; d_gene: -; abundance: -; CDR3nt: TGTGCCAGCAGCTCCCGTATAGGGGCTCCGGGGGAGCAGTACTTC; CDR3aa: CASSSRIGAPGEQYF
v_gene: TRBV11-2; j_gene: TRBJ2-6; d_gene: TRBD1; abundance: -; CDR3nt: TGTGCCAGCAGCCTCCATCGGACAGGGTATACCTTTGGGGCCAACGTCCTGACTTTC; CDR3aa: CASSLHRTGYTFGANVLTF
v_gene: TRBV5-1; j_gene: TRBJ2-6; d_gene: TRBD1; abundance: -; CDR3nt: TGCGCCAGCAGCTCGGCGGGACAGGGGATTGGGGCTGGGGCCAACGTCCTGACTTTC; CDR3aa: CASSSAGQGIGAGANVLTF
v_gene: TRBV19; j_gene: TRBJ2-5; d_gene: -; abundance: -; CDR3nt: TGTGCCAGTCAGAGGGCTCCGGGGCCGGCGGGAACCCAGTACTTC; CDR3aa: CASQRAPGPAGTQYF
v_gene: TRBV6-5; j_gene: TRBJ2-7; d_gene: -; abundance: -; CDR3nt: TGTGCCAGCAGTACGGGACTGGTATCCTACGAGCAGTACTTC; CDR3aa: CASSTGLVSYEQYF
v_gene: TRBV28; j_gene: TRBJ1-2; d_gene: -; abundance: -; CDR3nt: TGTGCCAGCAGTTTGGTTATCTGGGCTCCGACAGGCCACTATGGCTACACCTTC; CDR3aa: CASSLVIWAPTGHYGYTF
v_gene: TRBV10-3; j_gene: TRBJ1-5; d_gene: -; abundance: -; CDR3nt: TGTGCCATCAGTGAGCAGGGGACGGTTCAGCCCCAGCATTTT; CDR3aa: CAISEQGTVQPQHF
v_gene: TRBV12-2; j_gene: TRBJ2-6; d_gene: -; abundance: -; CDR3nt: TGTGCAAGTCGGGACTCTGGGGCCAACGTCCTGACTTTC; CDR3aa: CASRDSGANVLTF
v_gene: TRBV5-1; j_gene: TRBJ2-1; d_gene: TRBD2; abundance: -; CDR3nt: TGCGCCAGCAGCTTCGCCGGGGGGACCTACAATGAGCAGTTCTTC; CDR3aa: CASSFAGGTYNEQFF
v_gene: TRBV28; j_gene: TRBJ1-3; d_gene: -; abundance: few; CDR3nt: TGTGCCAGCAGCTCGTCTACCTTCTCTGGAAACACCATATATTTT; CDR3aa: CASSSSTFSGNTIYF
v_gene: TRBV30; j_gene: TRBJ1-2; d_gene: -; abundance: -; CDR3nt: TGTGCCTGGAGTGTACAGACCCAGGGGTTTGCCTATGGCTACACCTTC; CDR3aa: CAWSVQTQGFAYGYTF
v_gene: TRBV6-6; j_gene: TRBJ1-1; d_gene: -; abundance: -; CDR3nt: TGTGCCAGCACCTACACGGGGGGCAATCCGGGGGCTTTCTTT; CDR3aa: CASTYTGGNPGAFF
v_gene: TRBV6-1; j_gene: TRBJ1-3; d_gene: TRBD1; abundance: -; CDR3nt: TGTGCCAGCAGTGAGTACAGGGGGCGTACTGGAAACACCATATATTTT; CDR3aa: CASSEYRGRTGNTIYF
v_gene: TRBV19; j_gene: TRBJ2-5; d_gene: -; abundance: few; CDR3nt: TGTGCCAGTAGCAATACAGGGACGGAGACCCAGTACTTC; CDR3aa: CASSNTGTETQYF
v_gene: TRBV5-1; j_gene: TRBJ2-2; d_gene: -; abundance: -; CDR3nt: TGCGCCAGCAGCTTTTTCGATGACTACCTTCACGGGGAGCTGTTTTTT; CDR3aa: CASSFFDDYLHGELFF
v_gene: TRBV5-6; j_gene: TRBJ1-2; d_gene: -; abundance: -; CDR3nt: TGTGCCAGCAGCTTGGCAAGGAGTGGTGGCTACACCTTC; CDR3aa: CASSLARSGGYTF
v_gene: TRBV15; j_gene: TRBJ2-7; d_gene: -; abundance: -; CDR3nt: TGTGCCACCAGCAGAGATAGGGTCGGGACCTACGAGCAGTACTTC; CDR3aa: CATSRDRVGTYEQYF
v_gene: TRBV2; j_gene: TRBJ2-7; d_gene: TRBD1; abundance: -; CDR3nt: TGTGCCAGCAGGAGGGGACAGGGTAGCTACGAGCAGTACTTC; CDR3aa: CASRRGQGSYEQYF
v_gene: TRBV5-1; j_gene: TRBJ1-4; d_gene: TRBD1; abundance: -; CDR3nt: TGCGCCAGCAGCTTGTTCGGGACAGGGGGTGAAAAACTGTTTTTT; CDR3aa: CASSLFGTGGEKLFF
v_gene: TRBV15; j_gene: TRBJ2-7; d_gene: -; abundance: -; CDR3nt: TGTGCCACCAGCAGAGATCTAGGGCCAGCAATTCCCTACGAGCAGTACTTC; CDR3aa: CATSRDLGPAIPYEQYF
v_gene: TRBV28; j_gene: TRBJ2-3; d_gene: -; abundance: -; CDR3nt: TGTGCCAGCAGTCCCATTGGGGGCCCTTTCGGAGATACGCAGTATTTT; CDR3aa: CASSPIGGPFGDTQYF
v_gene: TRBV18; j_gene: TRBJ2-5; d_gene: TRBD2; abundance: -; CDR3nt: TGTGCCAGCTCACCACCGAGAGCGGGGGGGCGAGAGACCCAGTACTTC; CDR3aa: CASSPPRAGGRETQYF
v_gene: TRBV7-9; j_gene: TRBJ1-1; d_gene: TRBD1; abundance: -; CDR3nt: TGTGCCAGCAGGCAGGGGGCGCCGTCACATGAAGCTTTCTTT; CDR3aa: CASRQGAPSHEAFF
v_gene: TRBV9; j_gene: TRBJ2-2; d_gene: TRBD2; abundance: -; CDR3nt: TGTGCCAGCAGCGTAGGTATAGGGCTAGCGGGGGGCCACACCGGGGAGCTGTTTTTT; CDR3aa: CASSVGIGLAGGHTGELFF
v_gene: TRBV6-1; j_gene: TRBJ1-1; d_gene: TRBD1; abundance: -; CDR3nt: TGTGCCAGCAGTGTAACAGGGGTTAACACTGAAGCTTTCTTT; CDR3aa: CASSVTGVNTEAFF
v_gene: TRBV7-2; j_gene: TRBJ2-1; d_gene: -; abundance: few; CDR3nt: TGTGCCAGCAGCTTAGTAGTGGGACAAGAGCAGTTCTTC; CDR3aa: CASSLVVGQEQFF
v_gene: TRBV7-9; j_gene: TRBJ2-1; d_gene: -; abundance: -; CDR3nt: TGTGCCAGCAGCGCCCGCAGGGGAAGGGAGCAGTTCTTC; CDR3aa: CASSARRGREQFF
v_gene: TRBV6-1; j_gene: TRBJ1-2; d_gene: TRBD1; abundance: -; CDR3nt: TGTGCCAGCAGTGGGACAGGGGCGAACTATGGCTACACCTTC; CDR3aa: CASSGTGANYGYTF
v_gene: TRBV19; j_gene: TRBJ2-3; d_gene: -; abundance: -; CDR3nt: TGTGCCAGTAGTAGGGGGAGAACGCAGTATTTT; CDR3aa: CASSRGRTQYF
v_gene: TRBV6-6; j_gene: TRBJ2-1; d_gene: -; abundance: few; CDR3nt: TGTGCCAGCAGCTCGACGGACAATGAGCAGTTCTTC; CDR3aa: CASSSTDNEQFF